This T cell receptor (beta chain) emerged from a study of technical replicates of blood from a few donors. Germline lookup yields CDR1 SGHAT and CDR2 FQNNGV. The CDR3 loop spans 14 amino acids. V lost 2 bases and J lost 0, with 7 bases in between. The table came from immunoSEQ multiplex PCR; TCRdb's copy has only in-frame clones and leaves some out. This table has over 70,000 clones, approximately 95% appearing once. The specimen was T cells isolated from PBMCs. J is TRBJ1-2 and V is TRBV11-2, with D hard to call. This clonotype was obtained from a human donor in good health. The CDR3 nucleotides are TGTGCCAGCAGCTTATCGGGGTCTAACTATGGCTACACCTTC. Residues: CASSLSGSNYGYTF.